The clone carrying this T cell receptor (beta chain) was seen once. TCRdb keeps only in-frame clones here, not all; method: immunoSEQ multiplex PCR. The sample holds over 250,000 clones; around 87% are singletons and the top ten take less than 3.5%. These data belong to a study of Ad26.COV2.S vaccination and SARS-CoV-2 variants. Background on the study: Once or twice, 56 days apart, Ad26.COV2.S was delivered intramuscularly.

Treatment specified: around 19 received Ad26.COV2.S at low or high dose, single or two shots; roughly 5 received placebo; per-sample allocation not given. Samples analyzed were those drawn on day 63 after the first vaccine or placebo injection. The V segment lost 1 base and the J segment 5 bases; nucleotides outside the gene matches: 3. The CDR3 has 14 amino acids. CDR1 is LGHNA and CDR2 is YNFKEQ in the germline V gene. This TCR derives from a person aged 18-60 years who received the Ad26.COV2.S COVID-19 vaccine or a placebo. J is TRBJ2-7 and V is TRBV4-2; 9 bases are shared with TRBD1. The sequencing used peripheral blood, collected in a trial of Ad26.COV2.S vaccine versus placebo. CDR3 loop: CASSQGDRVDEQYF. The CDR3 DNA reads TGTGCCAGCAGCCAAGGGGACAGGGTGGACGAGCAGTACTTC.